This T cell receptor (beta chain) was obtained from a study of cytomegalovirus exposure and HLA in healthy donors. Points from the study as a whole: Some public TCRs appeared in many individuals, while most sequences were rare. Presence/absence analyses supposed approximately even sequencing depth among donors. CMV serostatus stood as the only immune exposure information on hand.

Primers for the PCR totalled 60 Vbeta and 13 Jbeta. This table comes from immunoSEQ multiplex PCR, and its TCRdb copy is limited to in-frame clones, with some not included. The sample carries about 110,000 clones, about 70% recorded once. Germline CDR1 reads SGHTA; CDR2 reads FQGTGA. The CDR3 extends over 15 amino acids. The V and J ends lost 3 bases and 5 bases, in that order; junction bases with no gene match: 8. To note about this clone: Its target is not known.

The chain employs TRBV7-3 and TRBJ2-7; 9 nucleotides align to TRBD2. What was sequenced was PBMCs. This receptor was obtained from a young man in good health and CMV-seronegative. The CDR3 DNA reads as TGTGCCAGCAGCTTCGGCGGGAGGGCCGTGGACGAGCAGTACTTC. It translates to CASSFGGRAVDEQYF.